This paragraph reports one T cell receptor beta chain. Sample-barcoded 5' priming and a J-beta primer mix drove a second PCR of roughly 6 to 12 cycles. TCRdb redid the calling of the 5' RACE reads with MiXCR, one entry per CDR3 protein. The repertoire holds about 640,000 distinct CDR3 sequences, with around three fifths as singletons. The data derive from a study of blood T cells in healthy people across ages. Sequencing used blood. The TCR sequence derives from a man aged 55 to 70 in good health.

For the CDR3, the DNA is TGCAGCGTTGGGGTAATCGGAGCAGATACGCAGTATTTT. Its translation: CSVGVIGADTQYF. V gene TRBV29-1 combines with J gene TRBJ2-3; D unresolved. The CDR3 is made up of 13 amino acids. Germline CDR1 SQVTM, CDR2 ANQGSEA. Between the trimmed V and J ends, which lost 4 bases and 4 bases, there was a span of 12 bases.